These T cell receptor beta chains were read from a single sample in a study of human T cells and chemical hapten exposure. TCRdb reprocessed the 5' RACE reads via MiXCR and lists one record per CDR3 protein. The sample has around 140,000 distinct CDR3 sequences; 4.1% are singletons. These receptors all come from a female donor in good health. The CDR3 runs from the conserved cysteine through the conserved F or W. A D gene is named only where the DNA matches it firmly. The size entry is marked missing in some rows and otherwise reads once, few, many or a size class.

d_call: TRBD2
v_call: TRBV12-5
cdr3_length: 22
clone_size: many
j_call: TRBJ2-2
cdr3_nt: TGTGCTAGTGGTTTGGTCGCTATTCCGGGACTAGCGGGGGGAATGAACACCGGGGAGCTGTTTTTT
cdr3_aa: CASGLVAIPGLAGGMNTGELFF

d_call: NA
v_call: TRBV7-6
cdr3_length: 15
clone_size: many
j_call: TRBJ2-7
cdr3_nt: TGTGCCAGCAGCTTAAATTTGGGGGCAGCCTACGAGCAGTACTTC
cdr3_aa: CASSLNLGAAYEQYF

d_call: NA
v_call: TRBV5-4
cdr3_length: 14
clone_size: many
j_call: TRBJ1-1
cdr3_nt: TGTGCCAGCACTCGGGGGGTGATCGACACTGAAGCTTTCTTT
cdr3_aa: CASTRGVIDTEAFF

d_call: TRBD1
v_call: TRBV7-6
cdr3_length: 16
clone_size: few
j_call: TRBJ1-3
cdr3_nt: TGTGCCAGCAGCTTAACGACAGGGTTCGGGGGAAACACCATATATTTT
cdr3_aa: CASSLTTGFGGNTIYF

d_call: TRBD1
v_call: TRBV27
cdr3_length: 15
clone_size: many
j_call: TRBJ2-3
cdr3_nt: TGTGCCAGCAGTATATGGACAGGTACCAAGGATACGCAGTATTTT
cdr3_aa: CASSIWTGTKDTQYF

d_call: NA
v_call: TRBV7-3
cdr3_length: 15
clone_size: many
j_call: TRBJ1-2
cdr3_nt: TGTGCCAGCAGTTTGGGTTGGGGGCCGGGCTATGGCTACACCTTC
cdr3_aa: CASSLGWGPGYGYTF

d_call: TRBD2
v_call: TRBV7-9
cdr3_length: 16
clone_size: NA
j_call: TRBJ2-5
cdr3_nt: TGTGCCAGCAGCTTCCAGCCGGGACTAGCGACCGAGACCCAGTACTTC
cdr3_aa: CASSFQPGLATETQYF

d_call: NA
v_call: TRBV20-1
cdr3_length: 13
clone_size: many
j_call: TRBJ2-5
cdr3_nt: TGCAGTGCTAGCGGGGGCTACCGAGGGACCCAGTACTTC
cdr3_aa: CSASGGYRGTQYF

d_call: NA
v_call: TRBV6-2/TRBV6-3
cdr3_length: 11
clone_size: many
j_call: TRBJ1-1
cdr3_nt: TGTGCCAGCAGTTACTCGGCCGAAGCTTTCTTT
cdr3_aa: CASSYSAEAFF

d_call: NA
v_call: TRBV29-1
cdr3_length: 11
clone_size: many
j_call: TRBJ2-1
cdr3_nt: TGCAGCGTTTGCCCCAGGTATGAGCAGTTCTTC
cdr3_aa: CSVCPRYEQFF

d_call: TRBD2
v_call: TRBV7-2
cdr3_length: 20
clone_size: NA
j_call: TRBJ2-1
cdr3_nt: TGTGCCAGCAGCCTCCCCTCGGGACTAGCGGGGGCCAACGCCTACAATGAGCAGTTCTTC
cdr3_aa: CASSLPSGLAGANAYNEQFF

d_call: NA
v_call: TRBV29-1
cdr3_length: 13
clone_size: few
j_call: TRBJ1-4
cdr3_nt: TGCAGCGTTGGCAGGGGCCGGGATGAAAAACTGTTTTTT
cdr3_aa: CSVGRGRDEKLFF

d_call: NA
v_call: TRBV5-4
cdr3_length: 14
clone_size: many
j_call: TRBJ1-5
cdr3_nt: TGTGCCAGCAGCCAAGGACCTAGCAATCAGCCCCAGCATTTT
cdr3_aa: CASSQGPSNQPQHF

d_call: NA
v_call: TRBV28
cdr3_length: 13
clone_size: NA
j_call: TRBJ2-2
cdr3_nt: TGTGCCAGCAGTTTTGGTGGGGGAAGGGAGCTGTTTTTT
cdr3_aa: CASSFGGGRELFF

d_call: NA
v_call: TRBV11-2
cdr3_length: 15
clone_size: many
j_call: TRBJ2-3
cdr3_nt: TGTGCCAGCAGCTTGGCACGGCTTAGCACAGATACGCAGTATTTT
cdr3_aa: CASSLARLSTDTQYF

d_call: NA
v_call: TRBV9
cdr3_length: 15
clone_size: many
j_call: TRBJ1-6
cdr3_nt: TGTGCCAGCAGCGCCCAGGTAGGGTTTGAGTCACCCCTCCACTTT
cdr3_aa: CASSAQVGFESPLHF

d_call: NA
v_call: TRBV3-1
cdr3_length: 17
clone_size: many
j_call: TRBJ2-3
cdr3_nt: TGTGCCAGCAGCCAAGATTTAACGGGGGGCCGAACAGATACGCAGTATTTT
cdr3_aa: CASSQDLTGGRTDTQYF

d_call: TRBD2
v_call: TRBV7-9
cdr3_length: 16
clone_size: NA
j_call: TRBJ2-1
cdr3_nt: TGTGCCAGCAGCTCCCTTAGCGGGGAGAAGAACAATGAGCAGTTCTTC
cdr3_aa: CASSSLSGEKNNEQFF

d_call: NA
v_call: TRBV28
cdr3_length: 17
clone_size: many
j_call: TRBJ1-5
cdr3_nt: TGTGCCAGCAGTCTCGAGGGGGGCGGATTGGACAATCAGCCCCAGCATTTT
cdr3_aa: CASSLEGGGLDNQPQHF